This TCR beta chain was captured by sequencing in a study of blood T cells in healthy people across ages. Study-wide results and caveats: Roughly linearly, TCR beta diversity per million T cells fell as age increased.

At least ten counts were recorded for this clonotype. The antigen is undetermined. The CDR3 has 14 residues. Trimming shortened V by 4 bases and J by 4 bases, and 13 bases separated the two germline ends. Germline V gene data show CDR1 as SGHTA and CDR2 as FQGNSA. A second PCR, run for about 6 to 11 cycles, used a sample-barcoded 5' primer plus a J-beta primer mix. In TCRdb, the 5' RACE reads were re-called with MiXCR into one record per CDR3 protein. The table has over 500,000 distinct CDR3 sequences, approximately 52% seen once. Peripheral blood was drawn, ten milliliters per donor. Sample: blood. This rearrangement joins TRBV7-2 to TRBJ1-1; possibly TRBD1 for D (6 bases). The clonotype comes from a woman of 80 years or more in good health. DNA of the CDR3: TGTGCCAGCAGCTCCTACGACAGGAGCACTGAAGCTTTCTTT. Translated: CASSSYDRSTEAFF. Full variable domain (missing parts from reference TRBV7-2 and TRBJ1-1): GAGVSQSPSNKVTEKGKDVELRCDPISGHTALYWYRQSLGQGLEFLIYFQGNSAPDKSGLPSDRFSAERTGGSVSTLTIQRTQQEDSAVYLCASSSYDRSTEAFFGQGTRLTVV.